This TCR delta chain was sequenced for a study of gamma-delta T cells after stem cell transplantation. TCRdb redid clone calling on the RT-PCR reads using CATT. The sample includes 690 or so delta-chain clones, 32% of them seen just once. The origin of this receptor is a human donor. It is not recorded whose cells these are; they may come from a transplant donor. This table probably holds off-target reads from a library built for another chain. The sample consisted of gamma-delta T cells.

The chain's CDR3 is CACDTVGEDTRQMFF. The CDR3 coding sequence is TGTGCCTGTGACACGGTGGGGGAGGACACCCGACAGATGTTTTTC. J is TRDJ3 and V is TRDV2; 7 positions agree with TRDD3. The CDR3 has 15 residues. V was clipped by 1 base and J by 6 bases; unmatched bases: 2. Germline V gene lookup returns CDR1 GEAIGNYY and CDR2 EKD.